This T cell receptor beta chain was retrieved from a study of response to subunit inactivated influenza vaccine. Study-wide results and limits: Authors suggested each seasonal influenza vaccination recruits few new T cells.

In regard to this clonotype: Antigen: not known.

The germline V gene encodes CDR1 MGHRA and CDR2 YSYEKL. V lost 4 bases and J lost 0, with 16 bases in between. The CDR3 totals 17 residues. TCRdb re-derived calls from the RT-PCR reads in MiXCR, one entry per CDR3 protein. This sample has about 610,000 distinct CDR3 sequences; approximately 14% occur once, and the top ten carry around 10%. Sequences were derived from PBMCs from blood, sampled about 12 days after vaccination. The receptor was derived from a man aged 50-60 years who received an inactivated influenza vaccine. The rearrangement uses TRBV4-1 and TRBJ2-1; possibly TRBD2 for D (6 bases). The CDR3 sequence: CASSRLLALGSYNEQFF. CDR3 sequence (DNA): TGCGCCAGCAGCCGGCTACTAGCCCTGGGCTCCTACAATGAGCAGTTCTTC.